These T cell receptor beta chains were read from a single sample in a study of regulatory T cells in long-lasting Graves disease. Each CDR3 protein gets one entry after TCRdb re-called the multiplex PCR reads with MiXCR. Of 250,000 to 300,000 distinct CDR3 sequences listed, 20% to 25% are singletons. Specimen: peripheral blood mononuclear cells (PBMCs), collected when the disease was refractory, from a patient treated with antithyroid drugs. The receptors were gathered from a female donor with Graves disease. Each CDR3 is given with its conserved first and last residue. D genes are given only for firm matches. Only part of the rows carry a size: once, few, many, or a class if the clone is expanded.

.,.,TRBV7-2,TRBJ1-1,CASSLTRGSPEAFF,TGTGCCAGCAGCTTAACCCGAGGGTCCCCTGAAGCTTTCTTT
.,.,TRBV7-9,TRBJ1-2,CASSGPGHEGLYGYTF,TGTGCCAGCAGCGGGCCGGGACACGAGGGGCTCTATGGCTACACCTTC
many,.,TRBV7-9,TRBJ2-5,CASSWSQETQYF,TGTGCCAGCAGCTGGAGCCAAGAGACCCAGTACTTC
many,.,TRBV29-1,TRBJ2-7,CSVESGVYEQYF,TGCAGCGTTGAATCCGGAGTCTACGAGCAGTACTTC
.,TRBD1,TRBV6-1,TRBJ1-1,CASTLIGQGATEAFF,TGTGCCAGCACCCTCATTGGACAGGGGGCGACTGAAGCTTTCTTT
few,.,TRBV29-1,TRBJ2-5,CSAGGDQETQYF,TGCAGCGCCGGAGGGGACCAAGAGACCCAGTACTTC
few,.,TRBV6-1,TRBJ1-6,CASSSLGGNNSPLHF,TGTGCCAGCAGCTCTCTTGGGGGGAATAATTCACCCCTCCACTTT
few,.,TRBV27,TRBJ2-7,CASSLSAGVDEQYF,TGTGCCAGCAGTTTATCCGCAGGGGTGGACGAGCAGTACTTC
.,.,TRBV6-9,TRBJ2-7,CASSYWDGYEQYF,TGTGCCAGCAGTTACTGGGACGGCTACGAGCAGTACTTC
.,TRBD2,TRBV19,TRBJ2-4,CASLRREGRGAKNIQYF,TGTGCCAGTCTCCGGCGGGAGGGCCGGGGAGCCAAAAACATTCAGTACTTC
.,TRBD1,TRBV20-1,TRBJ1-5,CSAGGDSSNQPQHF,TGCAGTGCCGGGGGGGACAGCAGCAATCAGCCCCAGCATTTT
many,.,TRBV7-2,TRBJ2-4,CASSSGLQAKNIQYF,TGTGCCAGCAGCTCAGGACTTCAAGCCAAAAACATTCAGTACTTC
.,TRBD1,TRBV24-1,TRBJ1-1,CATSGKSGQGTVAFF,TGTGCCACCAGTGGAAAGTCGGGACAGGGGACTGTAGCTTTCTTT
.,.,TRBV10-3,TRBJ2-2,CAISESPSGNTGELFF,TGTGCCATCAGTGAGTCCCCGAGCGGGAACACCGGGGAGCTGTTTTTT
many,.,TRBV3-1,TRBJ1-1,CASSRTQGTEAFF,TGTGCCAGCAGCCGGACCCAAGGCACTGAAGCTTTCTTT
.,.,TRBV6-1,TRBJ1-2,CASHPGGSYGYTF,TGTGCCAGCCATCCCGGAGGGTCCTATGGCTACACCTTC
few,.,TRBV28,TRBJ1-5,CASSLAAASNQPQHF,TGTGCCAGCAGTTTGGCCGCGGCTAGCAATCAGCCCCAGCATTTT